Shown below are 23 T cell receptor beta chains from a single sample sequenced in a study of cytomegalovirus exposure and HLA in healthy donors. Amplification used 60 Vbeta primers and 13 Jbeta primers. TCRdb's copy holds only in-frame clones and misses some; the assay was immunoSEQ multiplex PCR. The sample yields approximately 170,000 clones, 60% to 80% seen once. Source material: PBMCs. The receptor set was obtained from a man younger than 35 in good health and CMV-seropositive.

The V call is TRBV11-3, the J call TRBJ1-5, with 8 bases fitting TRBD1. The CDR3 length is 13 residues. From germline, CDR1 is SGHNT and CDR2 YENEEA. J was trimmed by 6 bases and V by 5 bases; bases with no gene match: 3. The chain's CDR3 is CASSPDRGQPQHF. CDR3 DNA: TGTGCCAGCAGCCCCGACAGGGGTCAGCCCCAGCATTTT.

The chain uses TRBV6-4 and TRBJ2-3, with 10 bases identical to TRBD2. There are 15 residues in the CDR3. J lost 4 bases, V lost 0 bases, and 1 base had no gene match. From germline, CDR1 is MRHNA and CDR2 SNTAGT. The CDR3 bases are TGTGCCAGCAGTGACTCGACTAGCGGGCCAGATACGCAGTATTTT. It encodes CASSDSTSGPDTQYF.

The J gene is TRBJ1-1, the V gene TRBV30; weak D call: TRBD1 (5 bases). The CDR3 runs to 13 residues. Germline-derived CDR1 and CDR2 are GTSNPN and SVGIG (reference sequence). V was shortened by 8 bases and J by 3 bases, with 16 bases between the two germline ends. CDR3 sequence (DNA): TGTGCCGGTAGACGGGCCAGGGACACTGAAGCTTTCTTT. Protein product: CAGRRARDTEAFF.

CDR3 sequence: CASSLETSGGSDTQYF. The CDR3 bases are TGCGCCAGCAGCTTGGAGACTAGCGGGGGCTCAGATACGCAGTATTTT. The chain recombines TRBV5-1 with TRBJ2-3, with 12 bases matching TRBD2. The V gene's germline CDR1 is SGHRS and CDR2 YFSETQ. This CDR3 spans 16 amino acids. Trimming at V came to 0 bases and at J to 4 bases, leaving 3 bases not matched to a gene.

The genes are TRBV27 and TRBJ1-4; the match to TRBD1 covers 8 bases. CDR1 MNHEY and CDR2 SMNVEV come from the germline V gene (reference sequence). Germline trimming cut 5 bases from V and 5 bases from J; bases unmatched to any gene: 4. The CDR3 has 14 residues. DNA of the CDR3: TGTGCCAGCAGTCCGGACAGGGTAAATGAAAAACTGTTTTTT. Encoded protein: CASSPDRVNEKLFF.

The chain couples TRBV16 to TRBJ1-1; 7 bases align to TRBD1. This CDR3 contains 13 residues. Germline CDR1 is KGHSY and CDR2 is FQNENV. V lost 1 base, J lost 5 bases, and 1 base stayed unmatched. CDR3 residues: CASSQLGQTEAFF. The CDR3 DNA follows: TGTGCCAGCAGCCAATTGGGACAGACTGAAGCTTTCTTT.

V is TRBV11-3 and J is TRBJ1-2, with a tentative D call TRBD1 (6 bases). V lost 5 bases and J lost 8, with 12 bases in between. This CDR3 comprises 12 residues. Looked up from germline, CDR1 is SGHNT and CDR2 is YENEEA. The CDR3 here is CASSPPQGGYTF. In nucleotides, the CDR3 is TGTGCCAGCAGCCCTCCCCAGGGGGGCTACACCTTC.

The chain is built from TRBV5-1 and TRBJ2-5, with 7 bases matching TRBD1. This CDR3 has 15 residues. Germline V gene sequence: CDR1 SGHRS, CDR2 YFSETQ. With V trimmed by 4 bases and J by 4 bases, 10 bases remained unmatched. In DNA form, the CDR3 reads TGCGCCAGCAGCCCGGGACAGATAGGCGGAGAGACCCAGTACTTC. It translates to CASSPGQIGGETQYF. The entire variable domain, with the rest obtained from reference TRBV5-1 and TRBJ2-5, is as follows: KAGVTQTPRYLIKTRGQQVTLSCSPISGHRSVSWYQQTPGQGLQFLFEYFSETQRNKGNFPGRFSGRQFSNSRSEMNVSTLELGDSALYLCASSPGQIGGETQYFGPGTRLLVL.

The CDR3 loop reads CASRRADTQYF. CDR3 nucleotide sequence: TGTGCCAGTAGGAGAGCAGATACGCAGTATTTT. The V call is TRBV19, the J call TRBJ2-3, with D hard to call. In germline, CDR1 is LNHDA, CDR2 SQIVND (reference sequence). With 6 bases removed from V and 4 bases from J, the gap between germline ends came to 5 bases. CDR3 length: 11 amino acids.

The rearrangement links TRBV5-1 to TRBJ1-1, with no clear D. Germline assignment: CDR1 SGHRS and CDR2 YFSETQ. The CDR3 is 13 amino acids. The CDR3: CATTEQPGTEAFF. DNA of the CDR3: TGCGCTACCACGGAGCAGCCGGGCACTGAAGCTTTCTTT. Looking up the rest from reference TRBV5-1 and TRBJ1-1 gives the full variable domain: KAGVTQTPRYLIKTRGQQVTLSCSPISGHRSVSWYQQTPGQGLQFLFEYFSETQRNKGNFPGRFSGRQFSNSRSEMNVSTLELGDSALYLCATTEQPGTEAFFGQGTRLTVV.

The table lists this clone with a few counts. The chain recombines TRBV6-1 with TRBJ1-1, with 7 bases matching TRBD1. The CDR3 is 14 amino acids. Germline V gene data show CDR1 as MNHNS and CDR2 as SASEGT. J was trimmed by 4 bases and V by 2 bases; bases with no gene match: 4. The DNA for the CDR3 is TGTGCCAGCAGTGAAAGCCCAGGGGGCACTGAAGCTTTCTTT. Translated: CASSESPGGTEAFF.

This clone was seen a single time. The CDR3 nucleotides read TGTGCCAGCAGCCTCCAGCGGGAGAGCACAGATACGCAGTATTTT. This gives the protein CASSLQRESTDTQYF. The chain links TRBV5-4 to TRBJ2-3; 8 bases line up with TRBD2. Trimming at V came to 4 bases and at J to 0 bases, leaving 4 bases not matched to a gene. Germline CDR1 SGHNT, CDR2 YYREEE (reference sequence). The length of the CDR3 is 15 residues.

This chain links TRBV7-8 with TRBJ2-5; 10 bases agree with TRBD2. The germline V gene has CDR1 SGHVS and CDR2 FQNEAQ. The CDR3 runs to 15 residues. V lost 9 bases and J lost 1; bases outside the gene matches: 8. The CDR3 sequence: CASQRERGGQETQYF. The CDR3 nucleotides are TGTGCCAGTCAGAGGGAGCGGGGGGGCCAAGAGACCCAGTACTTC.

A remark on this clone: Sequence at one end of the junction differs from germline and may be a read error. J is TRBJ1-3 and V is TRBV7-7; D is possibly TRBD1 (6 bases). Germline V gene sequence: CDR1 SSHAT, CDR2 FNYEAQ (reference sequence). This CDR3 is built from 16 residues. The CDR3 spells CASSPQGIGSGNTIYF. The CDR3 coding sequence is TGTGCTAGCAGCCCCCAGGGGATCGGCTCTGGAAACACCATATATTTT.

The table lists this clone with a count of one. This rearrangement joins TRBV6-1 to TRBJ2-4, with D perhaps matching TRBD2 (6 bases). In germline, CDR1 is MNHNS, CDR2 SASEGT. CDR3 length equals 14 residues. Trimming took 3 bases from V and 8 from J, leaving 14 bases between them. The CDR3 region is CASSERGGLDIQYF. DNA for the CDR3: TGTGCCAGCAGTGAGCGGGGCGGTCTGGACATTCAGTACTTC.

This chain uses TRBV2 with TRBJ1-2; D ambiguous. V lost 3 bases, J lost 7 bases, and 21 bases lay in between. The germline CDR1 and CDR2 sequences are SNHLY and FYNNEI. This CDR3 is built from 16 residues. This CDR3 reads CASSDPRWRSNSGYTF. In DNA, the CDR3 is TGTGCCAGCAGTGACCCCCGGTGGAGGTCGAATTCTGGCTACACCTTC. Full variable domain (remainder filled in from reference TRBV2 and TRBJ1-2): EPEVTQTPSHQVTQMGQEVILRCVPISNHLYFYWYRQILGQKVEFLVSFYNNEISEKSEIFDDQFSVERPDGSNFTLKIRSTKLEDSAMYFCASSDPRWRSNSGYTFGSGTRLTVV.

V and J are TRBV19 and TRBJ1-1; maybe TRBD1 (6 bases). Germline V gene lookup returns CDR1 LNHDA and CDR2 SQIVND (reference sequence). V was cut by 7 bases and J by 1 base, with 13 bases left in between. This CDR3 is 14 amino acids long. CDR3 nucleotide sequence: TGTGCCAGTACCCTGGGGGCAGGGAACACTGAAGCTTTCTTT. This gives the protein CASTLGAGNTEAFF. Based on the CDR3 plus reference TRBV19 and TRBJ1-1, the full variable domain is DGGITQSPKYLFRKEGQNVTLSCEQNLNHDAMYWYRQDPGQGLRLIYYSQIVNDFQKGDIAEGYSVSREKKESFPLTVTSAQKNPTAFYLCASTLGAGNTEAFFGQGTRLTVV.

This sequence joins TRBV6-1 and TRBJ2-5; TRBD2 matches 9 bases. CDR1 is MNHNS and CDR2 is SASEGT in the germline V gene. The V and J ends lost 1 base and 6 bases, in that order; junction bases with no gene match: 6. The CDR3 spans 15 residues. The CDR3 region is CASSEVGGGEKTQYF. CDR3 in DNA: TGTGCCAGCAGTGAAGTAGGCGGGGGGGAAAAGACCCAGTACTTC.

The CDR3 spells CSGRTGVMNTEAFF. The CDR3 coding sequence is TGCAGCGGCAGGACAGGGGTCATGAACACTGAAGCTTTCTTT. The chain uses TRBV29-1 and TRBJ1-1; TRBD1 aligns across 9 bases. The CDR3 extends over 14 amino acids. Germline V gene lookup returns CDR1 SQVTM and CDR2 ANQGSEA. V shed 7 bases, J shed 0 bases, and the junction held 6 bases outside the gene matches.

This clone was counted once. V usage is TRBV7-9 and J usage is TRBJ2-3, with D possibly being TRBD1 (5 bases). Trimming cost V 3 bases and J 3 bases, with 7 bases left between them. CDR1 and CDR2 (germline): SEHNR, FQNEAQ (reference sequence). The CDR3 runs to 13 residues. CDR3 coding DNA: TGTGCCAGCAGCTTCCAGGGAACAGATACGCAGTATTTT. Translated: CASSFQGTDTQYF.

The chain uses TRBV6-4 and TRBJ1-1; D uncertain. CDR1 and CDR2 from the germline V gene are MRHNA and SNTAGT. V dropped 5 bases and J dropped 2 bases, with 15 bases sitting between them. This CDR3 has 15 amino acids. CDR3 in amino acids: CASSPTLQSNTEAFF. The CDR3 coding sequence is TGTGCCAGCAGTCCTACTTTACAGAGCAACACTGAAGCTTTCTTT.

The chain links TRBV2 to TRBJ2-1; 7 bases match TRBD1. Germline lookup yields CDR1 SNHLY and CDR2 FYNNEI. V lost 5 bases, J lost 3 bases, and 7 bases stayed unmatched. This CDR3 region has 15 residues. The CDR3 DNA reads as TGTGCCAGCAGTACGGACAGGACCATCTACAATGAGCAGTTCTTC. Its translation is CASSTDRTIYNEQFF.

In its sample, this clone was seen once. The gene calls are TRBV7-2 and TRBJ2-3; 8 bases fit TRBD2. The CDR3 spans 17 residues. CDR1 is SGHTA and CDR2 is FQGNSA in the germline V gene. V was pared by 1 base and J by 0 bases, with 6 bases of the junction left unmatched. CDR3 loop: CASSLGLAGSSTDTQYF. CDR3 nucleotide sequence: TGTGCCAGCAGCTTAGGATTAGCGGGGTCTAGCACAGATACGCAGTATTTT.